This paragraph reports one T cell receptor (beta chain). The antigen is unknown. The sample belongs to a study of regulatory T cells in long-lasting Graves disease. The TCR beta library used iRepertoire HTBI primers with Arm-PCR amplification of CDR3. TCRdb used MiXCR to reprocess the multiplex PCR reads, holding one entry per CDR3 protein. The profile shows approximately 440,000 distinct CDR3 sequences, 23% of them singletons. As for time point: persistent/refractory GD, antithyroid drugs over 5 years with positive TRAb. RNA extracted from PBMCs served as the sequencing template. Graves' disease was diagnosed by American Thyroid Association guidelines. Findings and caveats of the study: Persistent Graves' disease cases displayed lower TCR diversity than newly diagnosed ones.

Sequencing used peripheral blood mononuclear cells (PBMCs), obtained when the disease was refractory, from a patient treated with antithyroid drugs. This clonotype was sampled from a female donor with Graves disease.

In DNA form, the CDR3 reads TGCGCCACCGGGCCCAGGACAGCCAACACCGGGGAGCTGTTTTTT. This gives the protein CATGPRTANTGELFF. This rearrangement joins TRBV5-1 to TRBJ2-2, with TRBD1 as a possible D gene (6 bases). With 9 bases removed from V and 2 bases from J, the gap between germline ends came to 17 bases. The germline CDR1 and CDR2 sequences are SGHRS and YFSETQ. The CDR3 sequence is 15 residues long.